This TCR beta chain was observed in a study of blood T cell repertoires in COVID-19. Some clones are missing from TCRdb's copy, which holds only in-frame ones; the method was immunoSEQ multiplex PCR. The sample yields 250,000 to 300,000 clones, under 90% seen once. Regarding this clone: At one boundary the junction diverges from the germline segment, which might be a read error.

This CDR3 has 14 amino acids. Germline-derived CDR1 and CDR2 are KGHDR and SFDVKD. This rearrangement joins TRBV24-1 to TRBJ2-1; D is unclear. The sequence was collected from a man aged 25 to 45 with acute COVID-19. Sequencing was done on a sample of PBMCs or T cells enriched from blood (not recorded which). The CDR3 sequence: CATSALGGNNEQFF. The CDR3 region has the DNA TGTGCCACCAGTGCTTTGGGCGGTAACAATGAGCAGTTCTTC.